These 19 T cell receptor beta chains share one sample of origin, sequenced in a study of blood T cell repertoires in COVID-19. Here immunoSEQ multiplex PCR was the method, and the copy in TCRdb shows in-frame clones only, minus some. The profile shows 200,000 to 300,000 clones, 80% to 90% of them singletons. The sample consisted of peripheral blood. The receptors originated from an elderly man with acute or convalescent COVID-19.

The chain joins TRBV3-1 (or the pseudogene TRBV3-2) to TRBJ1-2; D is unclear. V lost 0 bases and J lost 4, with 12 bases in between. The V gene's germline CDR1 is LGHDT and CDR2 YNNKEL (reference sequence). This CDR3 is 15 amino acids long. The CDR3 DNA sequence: TGTGCCAGCAGCCAAGAAATCTCCCAGGTCTATGGCTACACCTTC. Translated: CASSQEISQVYGYTF.

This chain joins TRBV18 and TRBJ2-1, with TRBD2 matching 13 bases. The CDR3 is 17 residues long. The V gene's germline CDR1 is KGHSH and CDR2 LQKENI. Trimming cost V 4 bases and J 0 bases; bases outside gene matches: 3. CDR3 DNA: TGTGCCAGCTCACTGACTAGCGGGGGGAGCTCCTACAATGAGCAGTTCTTC. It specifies CASSLTSGGSSYNEQFF.

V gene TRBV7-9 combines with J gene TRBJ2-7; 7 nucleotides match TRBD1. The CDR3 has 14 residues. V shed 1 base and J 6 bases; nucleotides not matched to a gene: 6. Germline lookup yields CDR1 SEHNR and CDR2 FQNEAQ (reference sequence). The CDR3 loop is CASSLGTGATEQYF. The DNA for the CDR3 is TGTGCCAGCAGCTTAGGTACAGGGGCGACCGAGCAGTACTTC.

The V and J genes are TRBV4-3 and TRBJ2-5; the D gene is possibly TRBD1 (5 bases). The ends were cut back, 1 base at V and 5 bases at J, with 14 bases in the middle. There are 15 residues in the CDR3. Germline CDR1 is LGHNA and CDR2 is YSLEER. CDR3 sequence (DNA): TGCGCCAGCAGCCAAGTCCAGGGTGCTGGGGAGACCCAGTACTTC. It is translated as CASSQVQGAGETQYF.

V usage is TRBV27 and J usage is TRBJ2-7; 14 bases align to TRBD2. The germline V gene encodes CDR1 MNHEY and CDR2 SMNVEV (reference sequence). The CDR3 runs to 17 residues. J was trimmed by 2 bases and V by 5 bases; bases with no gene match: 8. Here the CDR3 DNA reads TGTGCCAGCAGTCAACGGACTAGCGGGAGGCCACCCTACGAGCAGTACTTC. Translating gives CASSQRTSGRPPYEQYF.

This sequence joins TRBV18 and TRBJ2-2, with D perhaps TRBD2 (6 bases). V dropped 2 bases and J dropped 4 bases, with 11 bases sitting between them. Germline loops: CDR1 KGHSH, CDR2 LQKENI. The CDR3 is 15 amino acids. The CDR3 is CASSPISGGTGELFF. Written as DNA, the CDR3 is TGTGCCAGCTCACCAATTAGCGGAGGCACCGGGGAGCTGTTTTTT.

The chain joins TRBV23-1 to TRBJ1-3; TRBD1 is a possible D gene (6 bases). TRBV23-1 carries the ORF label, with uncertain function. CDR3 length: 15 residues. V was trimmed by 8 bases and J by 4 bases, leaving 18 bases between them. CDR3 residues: CASGRTDTTGNTIYF. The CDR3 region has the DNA TGCGCCAGCGGGCGGACAGACACCACCGGAAACACCATATATTTT.

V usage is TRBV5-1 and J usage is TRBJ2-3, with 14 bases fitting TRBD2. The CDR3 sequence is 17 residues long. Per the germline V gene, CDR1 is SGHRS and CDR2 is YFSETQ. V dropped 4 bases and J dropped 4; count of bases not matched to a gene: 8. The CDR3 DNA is TGCGCCAGCAGCCGCCAGGGACTAGCGGGAGCAGCAGATACGCAGTATTTT. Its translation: CASSRQGLAGAADTQYF.

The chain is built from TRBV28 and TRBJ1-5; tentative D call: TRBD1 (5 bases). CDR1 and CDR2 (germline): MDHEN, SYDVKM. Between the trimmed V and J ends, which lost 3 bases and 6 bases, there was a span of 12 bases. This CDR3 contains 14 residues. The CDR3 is CASSLLGGSQPQHF. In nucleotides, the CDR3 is TGTGCCAGCAGTTTGTTGGGGGGAAGTCAGCCCCAGCATTTT.

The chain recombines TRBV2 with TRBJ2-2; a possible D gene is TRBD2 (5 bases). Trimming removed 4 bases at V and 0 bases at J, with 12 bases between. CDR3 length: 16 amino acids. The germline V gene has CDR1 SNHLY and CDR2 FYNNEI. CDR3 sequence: CASSAGGSPNTGELFF. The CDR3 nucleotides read TGTGCCAGCAGTGCCGGCGGGTCCCCGAACACCGGGGAGCTGTTTTTT. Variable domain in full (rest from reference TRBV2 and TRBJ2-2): EPEVTQTPSHQVTQMGQEVILRCVPISNHLYFYWYRQILGQKVEFLVSFYNNEISEKSEIFDDQFSVERPDGSNFTLKIRSTKLEDSAMYFCASSAGGSPNTGELFFGEGSRLTVL.

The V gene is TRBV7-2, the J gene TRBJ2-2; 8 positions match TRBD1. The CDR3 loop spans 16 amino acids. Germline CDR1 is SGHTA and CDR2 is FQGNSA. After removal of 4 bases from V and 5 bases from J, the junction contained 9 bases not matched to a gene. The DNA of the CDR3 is TGTGCCAGCAGCTCCCGAGGACAGGGTAGGACCGGGGAGCTGTTTTTT. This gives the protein CASSSRGQGRTGELFF.

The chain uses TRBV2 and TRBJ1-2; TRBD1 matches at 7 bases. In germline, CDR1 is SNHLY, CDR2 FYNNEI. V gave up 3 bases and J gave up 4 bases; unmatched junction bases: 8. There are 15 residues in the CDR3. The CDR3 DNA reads TGTGCCAGCAGTGACCTCGCCGGGACAGCCTATGGCTACACCTTC. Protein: CASSDLAGTAYGYTF.

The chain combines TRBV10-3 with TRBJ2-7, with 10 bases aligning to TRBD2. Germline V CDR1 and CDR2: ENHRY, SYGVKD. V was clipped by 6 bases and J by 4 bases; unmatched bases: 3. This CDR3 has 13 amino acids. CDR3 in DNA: TGTGCCATCAGCGGGACTAGCGATTACGAGCAGTACTTC. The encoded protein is CAISGTSDYEQYF.

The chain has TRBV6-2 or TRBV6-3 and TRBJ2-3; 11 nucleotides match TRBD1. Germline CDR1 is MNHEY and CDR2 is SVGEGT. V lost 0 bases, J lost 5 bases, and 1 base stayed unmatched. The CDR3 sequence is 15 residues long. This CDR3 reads CASSYSGTGGDTQYF. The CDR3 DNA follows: TGTGCCAGCAGTTACTCTGGGACAGGGGGAGATACGCAGTATTTT.

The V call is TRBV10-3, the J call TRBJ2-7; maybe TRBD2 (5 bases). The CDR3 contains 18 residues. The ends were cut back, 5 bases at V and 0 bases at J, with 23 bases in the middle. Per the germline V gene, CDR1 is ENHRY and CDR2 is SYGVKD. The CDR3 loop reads CAISHPARGPENSYEQYF. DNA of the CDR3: TGTGCCATCAGTCACCCGGCCCGCGGGCCAGAGAACTCCTACGAGCAGTACTTC.

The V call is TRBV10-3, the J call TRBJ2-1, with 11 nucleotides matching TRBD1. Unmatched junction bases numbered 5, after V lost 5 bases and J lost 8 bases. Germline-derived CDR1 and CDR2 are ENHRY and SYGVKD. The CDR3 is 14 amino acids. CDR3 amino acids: CAISWTGGEDEQFF. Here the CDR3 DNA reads TGTGCCATCAGTTGGACAGGGGGCGAGGATGAGCAGTTCTTC.

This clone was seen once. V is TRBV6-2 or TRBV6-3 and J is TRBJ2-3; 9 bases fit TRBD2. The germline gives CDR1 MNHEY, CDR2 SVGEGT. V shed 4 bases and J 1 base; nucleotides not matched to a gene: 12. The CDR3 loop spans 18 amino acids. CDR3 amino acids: CASSSLTLAGRGTDTQYF. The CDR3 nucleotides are TGTGCCAGCAGTTCCCTAACGCTAGCGGGAAGAGGCACAGATACGCAGTATTTT.

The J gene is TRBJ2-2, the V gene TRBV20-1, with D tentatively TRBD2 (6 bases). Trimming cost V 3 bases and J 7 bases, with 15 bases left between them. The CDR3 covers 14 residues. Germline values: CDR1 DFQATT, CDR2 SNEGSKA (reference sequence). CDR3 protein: CSASPPGEVGELFF. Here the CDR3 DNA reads TGCAGTGCTAGTCCTCCCGGGGAGGTCGGGGAGCTGTTTTTT.

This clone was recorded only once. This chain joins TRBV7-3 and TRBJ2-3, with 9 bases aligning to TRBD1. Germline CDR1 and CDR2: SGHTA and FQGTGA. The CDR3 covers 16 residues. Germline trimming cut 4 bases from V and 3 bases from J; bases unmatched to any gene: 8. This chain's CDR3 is CASSSPGQGGTDTQYF. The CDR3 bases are TGTGCCAGCAGCTCCCCGGGACAGGGAGGTACAGATACGCAGTATTTT.